This entry lists 26 T cell receptor beta chains sequenced from one sample in a study of blood T cell repertoires in COVID-19. TCRdb's copy holds only in-frame clones and misses some; the assay was immunoSEQ multiplex PCR. The profile shows a few hundred thousand clones, about 90% of them singletons. The material sequenced was peripheral blood. These receptors all come from a man in his late teens or twenties with COVID-19, enrolled during active disease.

This chain joins TRBV14 and TRBJ2-3, with 9 bases aligning to TRBD2. The CDR3 totals 16 residues. V was clipped by 4 bases and J by 2 bases; unmatched bases: 7. Germline V gene data show CDR1 as SGHDN and CDR2 as FVKESK. This chain's CDR3 is CASSPMSGGITDTQYF. Here the CDR3 DNA reads TGTGCCAGCAGCCCGATGAGCGGGGGGATCACAGATACGCAGTATTTT.

This clone was counted a single time. The chain joins TRBV10-1 to TRBJ1-1; 7 nucleotides match TRBD1. Germline-derived CDR1 and CDR2 are WNHNN and SYGVQD (reference sequence). This CDR3 region has 18 residues. V shed 8 bases and J 4 bases; nucleotides not matched to a gene: 22. CDR3 sequence (DNA): TGCGCCAGCTCCCCTCTCGAGGTCAGGGGGAGAGGGACCACTGAAGCTTTCTTT. It codes for CASSPLEVRGRGTTEAFF.

The chain has TRBV7-2 and TRBJ1-1, with D tentatively TRBD1 (6 bases). CDR1 and CDR2 (germline): SGHTA, FQGNSA. Trimming pared 5 bases from V and 11 bases from J, leaving 12 bases between. The CDR3 is 11 residues long. CDR3 nucleotides: TGTGCCAGCAGCACTTCAGGGGAGGCTTTCTTT. It yields the protein CASSTSGEAFF.

The CDR3 DNA reads as TGTGCCAGCAGCTTCCAGCTCGGGAACGGTGAAGCTTTCTTT. Translation gives CASSFQLGNGEAFF. The chain carries TRBV7-8 and TRBJ1-1; the D is unclear. V dropped 3 bases and J dropped 7 bases, with 15 bases sitting between them. The CDR3 loop spans 14 amino acids. Germline V CDR1 and CDR2: SGHVS, FQNEAQ.

The rearrangement links TRBV7-9 to TRBJ2-3; a weak D match, TRBD1 (5 bases). V was cut by 1 base and J by 10 bases, with 9 bases left in between. Germline-derived CDR1 and CDR2 are SEHNR and FQNEAQ (reference sequence). The CDR3 runs 12 residues. CDR3 residues: CASSLEIRAQYF. CDR3 coding DNA: TGTGCCAGCAGCTTAGAAATCAGGGCGCAGTATTTT.

The J gene is TRBJ1-1, the V gene TRBV25-1, with 9 bases fitting TRBD1. Germline lookup yields CDR1 MGHDK and CDR2 SYGVNS. The J segment lost 6 bases and the V segment lost 5 bases, leaving 4 bases of the junction unmatched. This CDR3 is 13 amino acids long. Written as DNA, the CDR3 is TGTGCCAGCAGTCTTGGACAGGGGCCTGAAGCTTTCTTT. Its translation: CASSLGQGPEAFF.

The gene calls are TRBV5-1 and TRBJ2-7; TRBD2 matches at 9 bases. Germline CDR1 reads SGHRS; CDR2 reads YFSETQ. The CDR3 runs 16 residues. J gave up 1 base and V 4 bases, and 9 bases lay outside the gene matches. This CDR3 is CASSLKGAGGSYEQYF. DNA for the CDR3: TGCGCCAGCAGCCTGAAAGGAGCGGGAGGTTCCTACGAGCAGTACTTC.

On this clone: Other DNA sequences in the same sample also yield this CDR3. The V gene is TRBV5-1, the J gene TRBJ2-7, with TRBD2 identical over 7 bases. The CDR3 is made up of 15 amino acids. Germline CDR1 is SGHRS and CDR2 is YFSETQ. Trimming removed 4 bases from V and 6 bases from J; junction bases left unmatched: 13. CDR3 coding DNA: TGCGCCAGCAGCCCAAGGGGTGGGGGGGATTCCGAGCAGTACTTC. It codes for CASSPRGGGDSEQYF. Using reference TRBV5-1 and TRBJ2-7 for the parts outside the CDR3, the full variable domain is KAGVTQTPRYLIKTRGQQVTLSCSPISGHRSVSWYQQTPGQGLQFLFEYFSETQRNKGNFPGRFSGRQFSNSRSEMNVSTLELGDSALYLCASSPRGGGDSEQYFGPGTRLTVT.

The chain links TRBV19 to TRBJ1-4; a weak D match, TRBD1 (5 bases). The V gene lost 1 base and the J gene lost 3 bases, with 9 bases spanning the gap. The CDR3 covers 15 residues. From germline, CDR1 is LNHDA and CDR2 SQIVND (reference sequence). The CDR3 DNA reads TGTGCCAGTAGTATAGCAAGGGGCCCTAATGAAAAACTGTTTTTT. Amino acids: CASSIARGPNEKLFF.

This clone has a single count. The rearrangement joins TRBV6-5 to TRBJ2-2; 7 nucleotides align to TRBD2. The CDR3 consists of 13 residues. CDR1 and CDR2 (germline): MNHEY, SVGAGI. The junction had 4 bases not matched to a gene; V was cut back by 7 bases and J by 5 bases. The CDR3 spells CASKREGTGELFF. DNA of the CDR3: TGTGCCAGCAAGAGGGAGGGAACCGGGGAGCTGTTTTTT.

The chain combines TRBV12-3 or TRBV12-4 with TRBJ1-1; D is unclear. This CDR3 spans 12 amino acids. Trimming took 2 bases from V and 1 from J, leaving 2 bases between them. The CDR3 region is CASSLRNTEAFF. The CDR3 nucleotides read TGTGCCAGCAGTTTACGGAACACTGAAGCTTTCTTT.

J is TRBJ2-1 and V is TRBV7-2; D is unresolved. The CDR3 totals 15 residues. CDR1 and CDR2 (germline): SGHTA, FQGNSA. V was trimmed by 1 base and J by 0 bases, leaving 7 bases between them. The CDR3 DNA reads TGTGCCAGCAGCTTAGTGGCGGACTCCTACAATGAGCAGTTCTTC. The encoded protein is CASSLVADSYNEQFF.

The rearrangement links TRBV4-1 to TRBJ2-4, with TRBD1 as a possible D gene (6 bases). This CDR3 is built from 16 residues. V was trimmed by 3 bases and J by 1 base, leaving 13 bases between them. From germline, CDR1 is MGHRA and CDR2 YSYEKL. CDR3: CASSQEQGLAKNIQYF. CDR3 DNA: TGCGCCAGCAGCCAGGAACAGGGATTGGCCAAAAACATTCAGTACTTC.

This rearrangement joins TRBV5-4 to TRBJ2-1, with 10 nucleotides matching TRBD2. With 0 bases clipped from V and 5 bases from J, the junction kept 2 bases outside the gene matches. Germline V gene sequence: CDR1 SGHNT, CDR2 YYREEE (reference sequence). The CDR3 has 15 residues. The CDR3 DNA follows: TGTGCCAGCAGCTTGGAGACTAGCGGGCACAATGAGCAGTTCTTC. It is translated as CASSLETSGHNEQFF. The complete variable domain, with remaining parts taken from reference TRBV5-4 and TRBJ2-1, reads ETGVTQSPTHLIKTRGQQVTLRCSSQSGHNTVSWYQQALGQGPQFIFQYYREEENGRGNFPPRFSGLQFPNYSSELNVNALELDDSALYLCASSLETSGHNEQFFGPGTRLTVL.

V is TRBV5-1 and J is TRBJ1-1, with 8 bases lining up with TRBD1. Germline lookup yields CDR1 SGHRS and CDR2 YFSETQ. CDR3 length: 15 residues. J was trimmed by 3 bases and V by 3 bases; bases with no gene match: 7. CDR3 bases: TGCGCCAGCAGCTCTCTGGGACAGGTCTACACTGAAGCTTTCTTT. Translated: CASSSLGQVYTEAFF.

The chain employs TRBV19 and TRBJ1-1, with no clear D. Trimming left V 6 bases short and J 0 bases short, with 14 bases between. Germline V gene sequence: CDR1 LNHDA, CDR2 SQIVND (reference sequence). The CDR3 covers 15 residues. DNA for the CDR3: TGTGCCAGTAGGGAGGGAACCCTCATGAACACTGAAGCTTTCTTT. Encoded protein: CASREGTLMNTEAFF.

This chain uses TRBV3-1 (or the pseudogene TRBV3-2) with TRBJ1-1; unclear D gene. CDR1 is LGHDT, CDR2 YNNKEL, per germline (reference sequence). The V and J ends lost 0 bases and 7 bases respectively, with 12 bases between them. The length of the CDR3 is 14 residues. The CDR3 DNA reads as TGTGCCAGCAGCCAAGAGAGTGGTGGTAATGAAGCTTTCTTT. Translated: CASSQESGGNEAFF.

In nucleotides, the CDR3 is TGTGCCAGCAGGGCAAATTACAGGGCCGCTAATTCACCCCTCCACTTT. It is translated as CASRANYRAANSPLHF. The chain has TRBV2 and TRBJ1-6, with D tentatively TRBD1 (6 bases). V shed 6 bases and J shed 6 bases, with 18 bases lying between them. The CDR3 is 16 residues long. Germline V lookup: CDR1 SNHLY, CDR2 FYNNEI.

J is TRBJ1-1 and V is TRBV11-2, with unresolved D. Trimming took off 2 bases at V and 0 bases at J, with 10 bases between the two ends. This CDR3 has 15 residues. CDR1 and CDR2 from the germline V gene are SGHAT and FQNNGV. The CDR3 protein is CASSLSESMNTEAFF. The CDR3 DNA sequence: TGTGCCAGCAGCTTATCCGAGTCAATGAACACTGAAGCTTTCTTT.

The chain links TRBV24-1 to TRBJ2-5; TRBD1 might be the D (6 bases). The CDR3 is made up of 15 amino acids. The germline V gene has CDR1 KGHDR and CDR2 SFDVKD. V was shortened by 3 bases and J by 4 bases, with 14 bases between the two germline ends. The CDR3 sequence: CATSDPTGSGETQYF. As DNA, the CDR3 is TGTGCCACCAGTGATCCAACAGGGTCCGGAGAGACCCAGTACTTC.

The chain joins TRBV7-9 to TRBJ2-5, with a possible D match to TRBD1 (5 bases). In germline, CDR1 is SEHNR, CDR2 FQNEAQ (reference sequence). CDR3 length: 14 residues. Trimming left V 1 base short and J 3 bases short, with 9 bases between. This chain's CDR3 is CASSLGVGEETQYF. CDR3 nucleotide sequence: TGTGCCAGCAGCTTAGGGGTAGGGGAAGAGACCCAGTACTTC.

This clone was seen a handful of times. The chain couples TRBV6-6 to TRBJ2-1; 8 nucleotides agree with TRBD2. This CDR3 comprises 17 residues. Germline assignment: CDR1 MNHNY and CDR2 SVGAGI (reference sequence). Trimming took 5 bases from V and 5 from J; bases not matched to a gene: 14. Here the CDR3 reads CASSPRLGSGTNNEQFF. DNA for the CDR3: TGTGCCAGCAGTCCACGACTTGGTAGCGGGACCAACAATGAGCAGTTCTTC.

The chain links TRBV3-1 (or the pseudogene TRBV3-2) to TRBJ2-5; perhaps TRBD2 as D (6 bases). This CDR3 has 14 residues. CDR1 is LGHDT, CDR2 YNNKEL, per germline (reference sequence). V was clipped by 1 base and J by 2 bases, with 8 bases between them. The CDR3 loop is CASSQGGTQETQYF. CDR3 sequence (DNA): TGTGCCAGCAGCCAAGGGGGGACTCAAGAGACCCAGTACTTC.

This clone was observed many times. This chain joins TRBV4-1 and TRBJ1-5; D is perhaps TRBD1 (5 bases). CDR3 size: 15 residues. Germline-derived CDR1 and CDR2 are MGHRA and YSYEKL. Deletions cut 0 bases from V and 7 bases from J, with 13 bases between. CDR3 DNA sequence: TGCGCCAGCAGCCAAGATTTCGGGGGGAAGCAGCCCCAGCATTTT. It translates to CASSQDFGGKQPQHF.

This chain links TRBV5-1 with TRBJ2-5; 8 bases fit TRBD2. J lost 5 bases, V lost 4 bases, and 10 bases had no gene match. The germline V gene has CDR1 SGHRS and CDR2 YFSETQ. The CDR3 is 15 residues long. CDR3 in DNA: TGCGCCAGCAGCGGACTAGCTGCGGAGGAGGAGACCCAGTACTTC. Protein sequence: CASSGLAAEEETQYF. The entire variable domain, with the rest obtained from reference TRBV5-1 and TRBJ2-5, is as follows: KAGVTQTPRYLIKTRGQQVTLSCSPISGHRSVSWYQQTPGQGLQFLFEYFSETQRNKGNFPGRFSGRQFSNSRSEMNVSTLELGDSALYLCASSGLAAEEETQYFGPGTRLLVL.

This sequence joins TRBV2 and TRBJ1-4, with D unclear. Trimming pared 1 base from V and 10 bases from J, leaving 13 bases between. Germline V CDR1 and CDR2: SNHLY, FYNNEI. There are 14 residues in the CDR3. The CDR3 DNA follows: TGTGCCAGCAGTGAAGTGGAGGGCTTCGGAAAACTGTTTTTT. It encodes CASSEVEGFGKLFF. Supplemented by reference TRBV2 and TRBJ1-4, the full variable domain reads EPEVTQTPSHQVTQMGQEVILRCVPISNHLYFYWYRQILGQKVEFLVSFYNNEISEKSEIFDDQFSVERPDGSNFTLKIRSTKLEDSAMYFCASSEVEGFGKLFFGSGTQLSVL.